The following is a T cell receptor beta chain sequence with its context. The data originate from a study of cytomegalovirus exposure and HLA in healthy donors. Whole-study context: Tens of millions of unique TCRs from HLA-typed donors were held in an early data release.

CDR1 is MNHNS and CDR2 is SASEGT in the germline V gene. The V gene lost 6 bases and the J gene lost 1 base, with 9 bases spanning the gap. The CDR3 spans 13 residues. This PCR relied on a set of 60 Vbeta primers and 13 Jbeta primers. This table comes from immunoSEQ multiplex PCR, and its TCRdb copy is limited to in-frame clones, with some not included. This table has a few hundred thousand clones, over 80% appearing once. The source is a woman aged 45-65 years in good health and CMV-seropositive. What was sequenced was PBMCs. The rearrangement links TRBV6-1 to TRBJ2-5, with a tentative D call TRBD1 (6 bases). This chain's CDR3 is CASRLGGQETQYF. The DNA of the CDR3 is TGTGCCAGCAGGCTAGGGGGCCAAGAGACCCAGTACTTC.